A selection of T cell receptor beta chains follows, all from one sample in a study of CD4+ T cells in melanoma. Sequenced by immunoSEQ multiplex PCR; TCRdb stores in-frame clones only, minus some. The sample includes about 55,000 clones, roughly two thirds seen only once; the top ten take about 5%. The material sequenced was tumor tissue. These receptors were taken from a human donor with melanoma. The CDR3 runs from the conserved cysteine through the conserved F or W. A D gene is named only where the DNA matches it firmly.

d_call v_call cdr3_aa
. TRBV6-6 CASSYGELNQPQHF
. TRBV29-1 CSVRLQDTQYF
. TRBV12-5 CASGLVKGQFF
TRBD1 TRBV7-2 CASSLGQGETQYF
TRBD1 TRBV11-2 CASSPGTGAFEQYF
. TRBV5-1 CASSLLAPYQETQYF
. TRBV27 CASSFPDPNTEAFF
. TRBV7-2 CASSLGQGSTEAFF
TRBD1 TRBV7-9 CASSLGPPNRGQNSPLHF
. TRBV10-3 CAISPTERGHYYGYTF
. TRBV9 CASSVAGTNYGYTF
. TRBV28 CASRGGTNQPQHF
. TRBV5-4 CASSVDGETQYF
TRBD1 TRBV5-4 CASSYPGQRGANTEAFF
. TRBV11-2 CASSFDEQYF
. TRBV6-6 CASSGGTAKNIQYF
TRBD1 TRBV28 CASSFRGRNTEAFF
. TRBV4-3 CASSQGQSTTF
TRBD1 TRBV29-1 CSACLNRGAGGELFF
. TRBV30 CAWSLQDGKQFF
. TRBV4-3 CASSQDLGAYNEQFF
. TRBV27 CASSPAGVYEQYF
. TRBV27 CANRPCAKQYF
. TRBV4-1 CASSPAPGGAHYNEQFF
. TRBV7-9 CASSPILAGAPYEQYF
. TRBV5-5 CASSLAHTVNTEAFF
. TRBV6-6 CASSYSQGDTEAFF
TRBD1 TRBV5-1 CASSLGGTGGETQYF
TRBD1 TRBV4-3 CASSLSGTGTPQHF
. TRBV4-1 CASSPQPGSYEQYF
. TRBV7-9 CASSPRLSPYEQYF
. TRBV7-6 CASSPSRTRDEQYF
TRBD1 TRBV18 CASSPGTGGPYGYTF
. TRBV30 CAWSVRAPEQFF
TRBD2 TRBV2 CASSTGLAGGETQYF
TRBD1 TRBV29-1 CSVEYRGSREQYF
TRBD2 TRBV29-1 CSVAGGSGIYEQYF
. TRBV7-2 CASSDTGTRNHEQYF
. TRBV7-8 CASSITVNEKLFF
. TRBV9 CASSATDHEQFF
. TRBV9 CASRVSPSNTGELFF
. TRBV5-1 CASSLGDRDPANF
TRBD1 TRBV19 CASTPRDRGVNIEAFF
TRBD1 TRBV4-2 CASTPGTGDSPLHF
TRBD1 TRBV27 CASSLGTGINYGYTF
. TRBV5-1 CASSLAGEGGYTF
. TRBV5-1 CASRERETQYF
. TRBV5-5 CASSSRAGNYEQYF
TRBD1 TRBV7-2 CASSSTGWDNSPLHF
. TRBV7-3 CASSLIVTGELFF
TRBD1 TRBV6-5 CASSFGTADYGYTF